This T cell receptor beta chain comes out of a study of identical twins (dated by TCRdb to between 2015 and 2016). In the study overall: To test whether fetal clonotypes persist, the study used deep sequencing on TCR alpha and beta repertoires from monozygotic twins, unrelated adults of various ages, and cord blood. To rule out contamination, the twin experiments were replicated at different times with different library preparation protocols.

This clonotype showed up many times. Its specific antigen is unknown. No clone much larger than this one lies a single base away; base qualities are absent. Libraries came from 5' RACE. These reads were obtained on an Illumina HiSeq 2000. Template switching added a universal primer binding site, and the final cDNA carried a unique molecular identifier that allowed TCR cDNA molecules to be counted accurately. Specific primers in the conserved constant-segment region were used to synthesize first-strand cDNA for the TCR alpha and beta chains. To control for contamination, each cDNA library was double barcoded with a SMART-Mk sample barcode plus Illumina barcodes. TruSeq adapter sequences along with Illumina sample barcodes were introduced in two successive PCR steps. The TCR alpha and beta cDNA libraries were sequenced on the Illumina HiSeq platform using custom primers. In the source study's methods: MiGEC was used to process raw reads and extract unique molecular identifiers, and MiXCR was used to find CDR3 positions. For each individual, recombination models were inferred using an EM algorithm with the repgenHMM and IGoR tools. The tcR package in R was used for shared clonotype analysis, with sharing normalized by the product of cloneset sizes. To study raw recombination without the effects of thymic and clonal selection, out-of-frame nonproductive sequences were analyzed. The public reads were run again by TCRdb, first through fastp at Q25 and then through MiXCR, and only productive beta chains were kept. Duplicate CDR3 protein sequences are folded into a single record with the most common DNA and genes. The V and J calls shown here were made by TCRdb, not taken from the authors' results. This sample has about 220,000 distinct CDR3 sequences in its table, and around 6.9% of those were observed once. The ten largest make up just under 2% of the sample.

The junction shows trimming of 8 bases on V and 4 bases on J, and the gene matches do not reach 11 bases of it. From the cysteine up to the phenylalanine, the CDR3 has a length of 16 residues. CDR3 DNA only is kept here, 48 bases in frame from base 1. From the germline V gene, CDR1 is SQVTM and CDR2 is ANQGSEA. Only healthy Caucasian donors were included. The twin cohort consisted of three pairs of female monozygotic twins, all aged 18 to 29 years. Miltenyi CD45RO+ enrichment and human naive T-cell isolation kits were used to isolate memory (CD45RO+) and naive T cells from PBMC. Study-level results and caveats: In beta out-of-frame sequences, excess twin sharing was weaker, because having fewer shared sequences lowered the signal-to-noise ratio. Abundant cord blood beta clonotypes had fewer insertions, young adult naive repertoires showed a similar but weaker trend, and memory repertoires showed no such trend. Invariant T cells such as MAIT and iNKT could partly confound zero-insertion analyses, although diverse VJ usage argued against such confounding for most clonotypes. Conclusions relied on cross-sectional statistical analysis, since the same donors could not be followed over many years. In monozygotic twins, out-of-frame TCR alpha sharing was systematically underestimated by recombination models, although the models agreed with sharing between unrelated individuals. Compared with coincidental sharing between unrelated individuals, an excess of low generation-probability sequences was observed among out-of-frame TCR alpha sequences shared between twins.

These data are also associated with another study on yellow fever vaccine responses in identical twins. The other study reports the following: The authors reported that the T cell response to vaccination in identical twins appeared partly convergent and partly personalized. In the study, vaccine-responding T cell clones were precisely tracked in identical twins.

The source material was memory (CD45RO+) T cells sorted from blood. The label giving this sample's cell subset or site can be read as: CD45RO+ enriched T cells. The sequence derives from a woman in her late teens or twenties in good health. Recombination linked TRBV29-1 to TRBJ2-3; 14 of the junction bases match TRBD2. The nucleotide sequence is TGCAGCTATTCCGGGACTAGCGGGAGCCCGGCAGATACGCAGTATTTT. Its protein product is CSYSGTSGSPADTQYF.